This T cell receptor beta chain was documented in a study of blood T cell repertoires in COVID-19. Study context: Researchers got acute and convalescent COVID-19 samples from the United States, Italy and Spain. The cDNA or gDNA used as material had been derived from T cells, B-cell-depleted T cells, or PBMCs.

The CDR3 is made up of 16 amino acids. V was cut by 2 bases and J by 2 bases, with 13 bases left in between. Germline assignment: CDR1 MNHEY and CDR2 SMNVEV (reference sequence). Per the study methods: Estimation of nucleated cell counts was performed using reference gene primer amplification. The protocol was immunoSEQ multiplex PCR, while the TCRdb copy is restricted to in-frame clones and leaves out a portion. V, J and clone size reflect that table, while D and trimming were determined from the DNA. This table holds about 180,000 clones, around 89% found once. The source material was peripheral blood. The gene calls are TRBV27 and TRBJ1-5; TRBD1 might be the D (5 bases). This clonotype was sampled from a man younger than 35 who had recovered from COVID-19. The CDR3 loop is CASSLRAQVGNQPQHF. The DNA for the CDR3 is TGTGCCAGCAGTTTAAGGGCACAGGTTGGCAATCAGCCCCAGCATTTT.